The 9 T cell receptor beta chains given below trace back to one sample, sequenced in a study of CD8 T cells in Susac syndrome. With random hexamers, reverse transcription was performed on roughly 0.5 to 1 ug of RNA. TCRdb reprocessed the immunoSEQ multiplex PCR reads with MiXCR, giving one entry per CDR3 protein. Of 95,000 or so distinct CDR3 sequences listed, 80% to 95% are singletons. Sequenced: CD8+ T cells from PBMCs. These receptors originate from a human donor in good health.

The chain recombines TRBV19 with TRBJ1-2, with D perhaps matching TRBD1 (6 bases). V lost 4 bases and J 7 bases, leaving 19 bases between the germline ends. CDR3 length equals 15 residues. Germline CDR1 reads LNHDA; CDR2 reads SQIVND (reference sequence). The CDR3 loop reads CASSTDPTGYGGYTF. In DNA form, the CDR3 reads TGTGCCAGTAGTACTGACCCTACAGGGTACGGTGGCTACACCTTC.

This clonotype was counted a single time. The chain joins TRBV9 to TRBJ1-5, with D hard to call. This CDR3 contains 13 residues. Trimming stripped 0 bases from V and 7 bases from J, with 8 bases between. The germline CDR1 and CDR2 sequences are SGDLS and YYNGEE. The CDR3 loop is CASSVEDQQPQHF. CDR3 DNA sequence: TGTGCCAGCAGCGTAGAAGATCAGCAGCCCCAGCATTTT.

The chain employs TRBV27 and TRBJ2-1; 10 bases match TRBD2. Germline V gives CDR1 MNHEY, CDR2 SMNVEV (reference sequence). V trimming: 5 bases; J trimming: 3 bases; junction bases outside the gene matches: 4. The CDR3 contains 15 residues. DNA of the CDR3: TGTGCCAGCAGTACCTGGACTAGCGGCTACAATGAGCAGTTCTTC. Residues: CASSTWTSGYNEQFF.

The chain combines TRBV27 with TRBJ2-5; D may correspond to TRBD1 or TRBD2 (5 bases each). The V gene's germline CDR1 is MNHEY and CDR2 SMNVEV (reference sequence). Trimming left V 5 bases short and J 9 bases short, with 10 bases between. CDR3 length equals 11 residues. The CDR3 is CASSPGGPQYF. CDR3 coding DNA: TGTGCCAGCAGTCCTGGGGGTCCCCAGTACTTC.

The J gene is TRBJ1-4, the V gene TRBV2; no reliable D call. Germline CDR1 and CDR2: SNHLY and FYNNEI. The length of the CDR3 is 12 residues. V was trimmed by 10 bases and J by 6 bases, leaving 12 bases between them. Written as DNA, the CDR3 is TGTGCCATGGGGAGGCCCCATGAAAAACTGTTTTTT. Protein sequence: CAMGRPHEKLFF.

This chain joins TRBV30 and TRBJ2-7, with TRBD1 matching over 8 bases. The germline V gene encodes CDR1 GTSNPN and CDR2 SVGIG (reference sequence). The CDR3 spans 14 residues. With 0 bases clipped from V and 1 base from J, the junction kept 2 bases outside the gene matches. DNA of the CDR3: TGTGCCTGGAGTGTAGGACAGGGTTCCTACGAGCAGTACTTC. It encodes CAWSVGQGSYEQYF.

The chain is built from TRBV12-3 or TRBV12-4 and TRBJ1-3, with a weak D call TRBD1 (5 bases). V gave up 6 bases and J gave up 0 bases, with 15 bases separating them. CDR3 size: 16 residues. CDR3 protein: CASSPGPIYSGNTIYF. The DNA for the CDR3 is TGTGCCAGCAGCCCGGGACCGATATACTCTGGAAACACCATATATTTT.

The genes are TRBV7-6 and TRBJ1-6; D perhaps matches TRBD1 (5 bases). The CDR3 has 16 residues. Trimming left V 5 bases short and J 6 bases short, with 17 bases between. The germline gives CDR1 SGHVS, CDR2 FNYEAQ. The CDR3 sequence: CASSPGGGRSNSPLHF. The DNA for the CDR3 is TGTGCCAGCAGCCCCGGGGGGGGAAGAAGTAATTCACCCCTCCACTTT.

V and J are TRBV12-3 or TRBV12-4 and TRBJ1-1; no reliable D call. Trimming stripped 3 bases from V and 0 bases from J, with 14 bases between. This CDR3 has 16 amino acids. The chain's CDR3 is CASSFVSGPLNTEAFF. The CDR3 DNA sequence: TGTGCCAGCAGTTTTGTCTCAGGTCCCTTGAACACTGAAGCTTTCTTT.